A selection of T cell receptor beta chains follows, all from one sample in a study of early T cells in non-severe SARS-CoV-2 infection. TCRdb analysed the 5' RACE reads with MiXCR anew, one entry per CDR3 protein. The sample lists approximately 97,000 distinct CDR3 sequences; approximately 11% were seen once. The sequences come from whole blood, collected at baseline. The receptors originated from an adult who was a healthcare worker with PCR-confirmed SARS-CoV-2 infection or an uninfected control (not recorded which). Each CDR3 is given with its conserved first and last residue. D genes are given only for firm matches. Only part of the rows carry a size: once, few, many, or a class if the clone is expanded.

j_call: TRBJ1-1; clone_size: once; d_call: .; v_call: TRBV6-5; cdr3_nt: TGTGCCAGCAGCCTCGGGGGGACTCCTGAAGCTTTCTTT; cdr3_aa: CASSLGGTPEAFF
j_call: TRBJ2-2; clone_size: few; d_call: .; v_call: TRBV7-9; cdr3_nt: TGTGCCAGCAGCTTACTAGCGCTGAACACCGGGGAGCTGTTTTTT; cdr3_aa: CASSLLALNTGELFF
j_call: TRBJ2-7; clone_size: .; d_call: .; v_call: TRBV12-5; cdr3_nt: TGTGCTAGTGGCCCTGGACAGCCCTACGAGCAGTACTTC; cdr3_aa: CASGPGQPYEQYF
j_call: TRBJ2-2; clone_size: .; d_call: TRBD1; v_call: TRBV12-3/TRBV12-4; cdr3_nt: TGTGCCAGCAGTTTCACAGGGGCCACCGGGGAGCTGTTTTTT; cdr3_aa: CASSFTGATGELFF
j_call: TRBJ2-3; clone_size: few; d_call: .; v_call: TRBV12-3/TRBV12-4; cdr3_nt: TGTGCCAGCAGTTTATTAATTCGGTCCTCGTCCGATACGCAGTATTTT; cdr3_aa: CASSLLIRSSSDTQYF
j_call: TRBJ1-1; clone_size: .; d_call: .; v_call: TRBV20-1; cdr3_nt: TGCAGTGCTAGAGAGGACGGAATAGAAGCTTTCTTT; cdr3_aa: CSAREDGIEAFF
j_call: TRBJ2-7; clone_size: few; d_call: .; v_call: TRBV4-3; cdr3_nt: TGCGCCAGCAGCCAAGGCCGGGACTTGAACTACGAGCAGTACTTC; cdr3_aa: CASSQGRDLNYEQYF
j_call: TRBJ2-3; clone_size: .; d_call: .; v_call: TRBV5-1; cdr3_nt: TGCGCCAGCAGCTTGGACCCCGGGACCACAGATACGCAGTATTTT; cdr3_aa: CASSLDPGTTDTQYF
j_call: TRBJ1-2; clone_size: .; d_call: TRBD1; v_call: TRBV14; cdr3_nt: TGTACCAGCAGCCAAATGGTGGGACAGGATTTGTATGGCTACACCTTC; cdr3_aa: CTSSQMVGQDLYGYTF
j_call: TRBJ2-4; clone_size: few; d_call: .; v_call: TRBV11-2; cdr3_nt: TGTGCCAGCAGCACCTACAGGGACCTCCTAGCCAAAAACATTCAGTACTTC; cdr3_aa: CASSTYRDLLAKNIQYF
j_call: TRBJ1-1; clone_size: many; d_call: .; v_call: TRBV20-1; cdr3_nt: TGCAGTGTGGGGGGTAAGCAGGACACTGAAGCTTTCTTT; cdr3_aa: CSVGGKQDTEAFF
j_call: TRBJ1-2; clone_size: many; d_call: .; v_call: TRBV12-3/TRBV12-4; cdr3_nt: TGTGCCAGCAGGCGCCAACAGGAGGGCTACACCTTC; cdr3_aa: CASRRQQEGYTF
j_call: TRBJ1-5; clone_size: few; d_call: .; v_call: TRBV11-2; cdr3_nt: TGTGCCAGCAGCTTAGATACGGGTCAGCCCCAGCATTTT; cdr3_aa: CASSLDTGQPQHF
j_call: TRBJ2-5; clone_size: once; d_call: .; v_call: TRBV6-2/TRBV6-3; cdr3_nt: TGTGCCAGCAGTAGGGTCCACAGGAGACGGGGGACCCAGTACTTC; cdr3_aa: CASSRVHRRRGTQYF
j_call: TRBJ2-4; clone_size: many; d_call: TRBD2; v_call: TRBV12-3/TRBV12-4; cdr3_nt: TGTGCCAGCAGTTCCTGGACTAGCGGGGGCCTAGCCAAAAACATTCAGTACTTC; cdr3_aa: CASSSWTSGGLAKNIQYF
j_call: TRBJ1-1; clone_size: .; d_call: .; v_call: TRBV19; cdr3_nt: TGTGCCAGTAGTATATACAGTAGCATGAACACTGAAGCTTTCTTT; cdr3_aa: CASSIYSSMNTEAFF
j_call: TRBJ2-1; clone_size: .; d_call: TRBD2; v_call: TRBV5-8; cdr3_nt: TGTGCCAGCCCTATCGTTAACAGACTAGCGGCTGACAATGAGCAGTTCTTC; cdr3_aa: CASPIVNRLAADNEQFF
j_call: TRBJ2-7; clone_size: .; d_call: TRBD1; v_call: TRBV10-3; cdr3_nt: TGTGCCATCAGTTGGACAGGGGCCATCTACGAGCAGTACTTC; cdr3_aa: CAISWTGAIYEQYF
j_call: TRBJ1-6; clone_size: many; d_call: .; v_call: TRBV19; cdr3_nt: TGTGCCAGTAGTATACCCCCGGCGGGTAGCTCCTATAATTCACCCCTCCACTTT; cdr3_aa: CASSIPPAGSSYNSPLHF
j_call: TRBJ2-4; clone_size: many; d_call: TRBD1; v_call: TRBV5-1; cdr3_nt: TGCGCCAGCAGCTTGGGACAGGGGACCAAAAACATTCAGTACTTC; cdr3_aa: CASSLGQGTKNIQYF
j_call: TRBJ2-1; clone_size: few; d_call: TRBD1; v_call: TRBV10-1; cdr3_nt: TGCGCCAGCAAACGGGACAGGTTACTCAATGAGCAGTTCTTC; cdr3_aa: CASKRDRLLNEQFF
j_call: TRBJ1-1; clone_size: many; d_call: .; v_call: TRBV4-1; cdr3_nt: TGCGCCAGCAGCCTACGGTCGGGGACTGAAGCTTTCTTT; cdr3_aa: CASSLRSGTEAFF
j_call: TRBJ2-7; clone_size: few; d_call: .; v_call: TRBV18; cdr3_nt: TGTGCCAGCTCACCTTTTTCCTACGAGCAGTACTTC; cdr3_aa: CASSPFSYEQYF
j_call: TRBJ1-4; clone_size: few; d_call: .; v_call: TRBV30; cdr3_nt: TGTGCCTGGAGTGCCCACAGCCTCGGGAGTGAAAAACTGTTTTTT; cdr3_aa: CAWSAHSLGSEKLFF
j_call: TRBJ2-5; clone_size: few; d_call: .; v_call: TRBV7-2; cdr3_nt: TGTGCCAGCAGCCTCCCGTCGGGTCTTCGGTCCCAAGAGACCCAGTACTTC; cdr3_aa: CASSLPSGLRSQETQYF
j_call: TRBJ2-3; clone_size: .; d_call: TRBD2; v_call: TRBV19; cdr3_nt: TGTGCCAGTAGCGGGGGACTATCCCCGACAGATACGCAGTATTTT; cdr3_aa: CASSGGLSPTDTQYF
j_call: TRBJ2-1; clone_size: many; d_call: .; v_call: TRBV6-6; cdr3_nt: TGTGCCAGCAGTTACTCGACGGGCCCGACCTTGGAGCAGTTCTTC; cdr3_aa: CASSYSTGPTLEQFF
j_call: TRBJ2-7; clone_size: many; d_call: .; v_call: TRBV4-2; cdr3_nt: TGTGCCAGCAGCTCAACGGTCCAGTACGAGCAGTACTTC; cdr3_aa: CASSSTVQYEQYF
j_call: TRBJ1-1; clone_size: .; d_call: TRBD1; v_call: TRBV6-5; cdr3_nt: TGTGCCAGCAGCCTACAGGGGGTCACTGAAGCTTTCTTT; cdr3_aa: CASSLQGVTEAFF
j_call: TRBJ2-7; clone_size: few; d_call: .; v_call: TRBV6-6; cdr3_nt: TGTGCCAGCAGTCGGGTCTCCTACGAGCAGTACTTC; cdr3_aa: CASSRVSYEQYF
j_call: TRBJ2-7; clone_size: many; d_call: TRBD2; v_call: TRBV4-1; cdr3_nt: TGCGCCAGCACCTTCCCTTTTGAGCGGGAGACGAGGTCCTACGAGCAGTACTTC; cdr3_aa: CASTFPFERETRSYEQYF
j_call: TRBJ2-1; clone_size: many; d_call: .; v_call: TRBV24-1; cdr3_nt: TGTGCCACCAGTCCTCTGTTAGCGGAGAGGAATGAGCAGTTCTTC; cdr3_aa: CATSPLLAERNEQFF
j_call: TRBJ2-6; clone_size: few; d_call: .; v_call: TRBV20-1; cdr3_nt: TGCAGTGCCCCCCCGAGGTCTACCTCTGGGGCCAACGTCCTGACTTTC; cdr3_aa: CSAPPRSTSGANVLTF
j_call: TRBJ2-1; clone_size: few; d_call: .; v_call: TRBV7-2; cdr3_nt: TGTGCCAGCAGCTCCAGGGTAGGATCCTACAATGAGCAGTTCTTC; cdr3_aa: CASSSRVGSYNEQFF
j_call: TRBJ2-1; clone_size: many; d_call: .; v_call: TRBV19; cdr3_nt: TGTGCCAGTAGTATAGATAGCGCCCAAGGAATCAATGAGCAGTTCTTC; cdr3_aa: CASSIDSAQGINEQFF
j_call: TRBJ2-7; clone_size: .; d_call: TRBD2; v_call: TRBV11-3; cdr3_nt: TGTGCCAGCAGCTACGGTAGCGGGACGAAAGCAGACGAGCAGTACTTC; cdr3_aa: CASSYGSGTKADEQYF
j_call: TRBJ1-1; clone_size: few; d_call: .; v_call: TRBV6-5; cdr3_nt: TGTGCCAGCAGTTGGGGACAGAACACTGAAGCTTTCTTT; cdr3_aa: CASSWGQNTEAFF
j_call: TRBJ2-1; clone_size: few; d_call: .; v_call: TRBV5-1; cdr3_nt: TGCGCCAGCAGCTTTCGAGTAGGCACCTCCTACAATGAGCAGTTCTTC; cdr3_aa: CASSFRVGTSYNEQFF
j_call: TRBJ1-1; clone_size: few; d_call: .; v_call: TRBV19; cdr3_nt: TGTGCCAGTAGTACGGGACAGAACACTGAAGCTTTCTTT; cdr3_aa: CASSTGQNTEAFF
j_call: TRBJ2-7; clone_size: .; d_call: TRBD1; v_call: TRBV20-1; cdr3_nt: TGCAGTGCTAGGCCTACCCCCGGGACAGGGGGGCGCGAGCAGTACTTC; cdr3_aa: CSARPTPGTGGREQYF
j_call: TRBJ2-1; clone_size: .; d_call: TRBD2; v_call: TRBV29-1; cdr3_nt: TGCAGCGTCCGCCGGACTAGCGGGTCGTACAATGAGCAGTTCTTC; cdr3_aa: CSVRRTSGSYNEQFF
j_call: TRBJ1-5; clone_size: many; d_call: TRBD1; v_call: TRBV7-9; cdr3_nt: TGTGCCAGCAGCCGCGGGACAGGGGGCTCCAATCAGCCCCAGCATTTT; cdr3_aa: CASSRGTGGSNQPQHF
j_call: TRBJ1-3; clone_size: many; d_call: .; v_call: TRBV7-2; cdr3_nt: TGTGCCAGCAGCTTACAGCTCTCTGGAAACACCATATATTTT; cdr3_aa: CASSLQLSGNTIYF
j_call: TRBJ1-3; clone_size: .; d_call: .; v_call: TRBV6-5; cdr3_nt: TGTGCCAGCTGCGCGGTACCGACAGTCTCTGGAAACACCATATATTTT; cdr3_aa: CASCAVPTVSGNTIYF
j_call: TRBJ2-1; clone_size: .; d_call: .; v_call: TRBV28; cdr3_nt: TGTGCCAGCAGTTTGCAGCAGGGTGAGCAGTTCTTC; cdr3_aa: CASSLQQGEQFF
j_call: TRBJ1-3; clone_size: .; d_call: TRBD1; v_call: TRBV7-6; cdr3_nt: TGTGCCAGCAGCCCACGGACAGGGCGCCCCTCTGAAAACACCATATATTTT; cdr3_aa: CASSPRTGRPSENTIYF
j_call: TRBJ1-1; clone_size: .; d_call: .; v_call: TRBV21-1; cdr3_nt: TGTGCCAGCAGCAAAGGTCCGGGAGCTTTCTTT; cdr3_aa: CASSKGPGAFF
j_call: TRBJ1-4; clone_size: .; d_call: .; v_call: TRBV12-3/TRBV12-4; cdr3_nt: TGTGCCAGCAGTTTTGGGGGCGCGAACGAAAAACTGTTTTTT; cdr3_aa: CASSFGGANEKLFF
j_call: TRBJ1-4; clone_size: few; d_call: .; v_call: TRBV30; cdr3_nt: TGTGCCTGGAGACGAGGTGAAAAACTGTTTTTT; cdr3_aa: CAWRRGEKLFF
j_call: TRBJ2-3; clone_size: .; d_call: TRBD1; v_call: TRBV7-8; cdr3_nt: TGTGCCAGCAGCTCAGAGACAGGGGGGAAAGATACGCAGTATTTT; cdr3_aa: CASSSETGGKDTQYF
j_call: TRBJ2-2; clone_size: .; d_call: TRBD2; v_call: TRBV11-2; cdr3_nt: TGTGCCACCGTAGCGGGAGTGAACACCGGGGAGCTGTTTTTT; cdr3_aa: CATVAGVNTGELFF
j_call: TRBJ2-3; clone_size: many; d_call: .; v_call: TRBV9; cdr3_nt: TGTGCCAGCAGCCCAGCTGGCGGCAGCACAGATACGCAGTATTTT; cdr3_aa: CASSPAGGSTDTQYF